The rows below give T cell receptor beta chains drawn from one sample of a study of CD8 T cells in ankylosing spondylitis. One entry per CDR3 protein results from TCRdb running MiXCR on the 5' RACE reads. The sample lists 200,000 to 300,000 distinct CDR3 sequences, 8% to 9.5% occurring once. The specimen sequenced was blood, either unsorted or a sorted T cell fraction (not recorded which). Every receptor here comes from a male donor with ankylosing spondylitis or in good health (not recorded which). CDR3s include the opening cysteine and the closing phenylalanine or tryptophan. The D gene is left open where the match is weak. Clone size, where shown, is once, few, many, or a class for clones that have expanded.

clone size	V gene	D gene	CDR3 length	J gene	CDR3 protein	CDR3 DNA
NA	TRBV30	TRBD1	14	TRBJ2-7	CAWGTGTGAYEQYF	TGTGCCTGGGGGACCGGGACAGGGGCCTACGAGCAGTACTTC
many	TRBV9	NA	12	TRBJ2-3	CASSVSADTQYF	TGTGCCAGCAGCGTATCCGCAGATACGCAGTATTTT
many	TRBV6-6	TRBD2	13	TRBJ2-7	CASSAVGAGEQYF	TGTGCCAGCAGTGCCGTTGGAGCGGGAGAGCAGTACTTC
many	TRBV7-2	NA	12	TRBJ2-7	CASSLSSYEQYF	TGTGCCAGCAGCCTTAGCTCCTACGAGCAGTACTTC
many	TRBV4-2	NA	15	TRBJ1-5	CASSQDGQFNQPQHF	TGTGCCAGCAGCCAGGACGGACAGTTCAATCAGCCCCAGCATTTT
many	TRBV2	NA	11	TRBJ2-5	CATHLAETQYF	TGTGCCACCCACTTGGCAGAGACCCAGTACTTC
many	TRBV20-1	NA	10	TRBJ2-7	CSAHHTGQYF	TGCAGTGCCCACCATACTGGGCAGTACTTC
many	TRBV6-1	NA	11	TRBJ2-3	CASRVTDTQYF	TGTGCCAGCAGAGTAACAGATACGCAGTATTTT
few	TRBV2	TRBD2	15	TRBJ2-1	CASSLLAGGFNEQFF	TGTGCCAGCAGTCTACTAGCGGGGGGGTTCAATGAGCAGTTCTTC
NA	TRBV4-3	NA	15	TRBJ1-2	CASSQDFGTSYGYTF	TGCGCCAGCAGCCAAGATTTTGGGACAAGCTATGGCTACACCTTC
many	TRBV20-1	NA	17	TRBJ1-5	CSASRQGPTYSNQPQHF	TGCAGTGCTAGCCGCCAGGGCCCCACTTATAGCAATCAGCCCCAGCATTTT
few	TRBV6-2/TRBV6-3	TRBD1	13	TRBJ2-7	CASSTGEVREQYF	TGTGCCAGCAGTACAGGGGAAGTGCGCGAGCAGTACTTC
few	TRBV5-1	NA	14	TRBJ2-7	CASSLAAGAYEQYF	TGCGCCAGCAGCTTGGCCGCGGGCGCCTACGAGCAGTACTTC
many	TRBV12-3/TRBV12-4	NA	14	TRBJ1-6	CASSFGQGHSPLHF	TGTGCCAGCAGTTTTGGGCAGGGTCATTCACCCCTCCACTTT
many	TRBV20-1	NA	11	TRBJ2-7	CSGRGRDEQYF	TGCAGTGGCAGAGGAAGGGACGAGCAGTACTTC
many	TRBV19	TRBD1	14	TRBJ1-1	CASTRQGMNTEAFF	TGTGCCAGTACCCGACAGGGCATGAACACTGAAGCTTTCTTT
many	TRBV7-2	TRBD1	16	TRBJ2-1	CASSRNGQGAYNEQFF	TGTGCCAGCAGCCGCAACGGACAGGGAGCGTACAATGAGCAGTTCTTC
many	TRBV20-1	NA	17	TRBJ2-3	CSANPREGAVSTDTQYF	TGCAGTGCTAATCCAAGAGAGGGAGCGGTTAGCACAGATACGCAGTATTTT
many	TRBV20-1	TRBD1	14	TRBJ2-3	CSAPRDRELDTQYF	TGCAGTGCCCCACGGGACAGGGAGTTAGATACGCAGTATTTT
many	TRBV20-1	TRBD2	16	TRBJ2-4	CSARGTSVPAKNIQYF	TGCAGTGCTAGAGGGACTAGCGTTCCGGCCAAAAACATTCAGTACTTC
many	TRBV12-3/TRBV12-4	NA	15	TRBJ2-1	CASTKSSASYNEQFF	TGTGCCAGCACCAAATCTAGCGCGAGTTACAATGAGCAGTTCTTC
few	TRBV15	NA	13	TRBJ2-7	CATSRVETPQKYF	TGTGCCACCAGCAGAGTGGAGACCCCTCAGAAGTACTTC
few	TRBV6-1	TRBD1	16	TRBJ2-7	CASSGSGGTGSYEQYF	TGTGCCAGCAGTGGAAGTGGCGGGACAGGGAGCTACGAGCAGTACTTC
NA	TRBV5-1	NA	14	TRBJ2-6	CASIPLPGANVLTF	TGCGCCAGCATCCCCCTTCCTGGGGCCAACGTCCTGACTTTC
many	TRBV5-1	NA	14	TRBJ2-7	CASSSRDVPYEQYF	TGCGCCAGCAGCTCCCGGGACGTTCCCTACGAGCAGTACTTC
many	TRBV20-1	NA	12	TRBJ2-5	CSARTQQETQYF	TGCAGTGCACGCACGCAGCAAGAGACCCAGTACTTC
many	TRBV10-3	NA	16	TRBJ2-2	CAISEENTINTGELFF	TGTGCCATCAGTGAAGAGAACACGATAAACACCGGGGAGCTGTTTTTT
many	TRBV7-9	TRBD2	18	TRBJ2-7	CASSSGLAGGASSYEQYF	TGTGCCAGCAGCTCGGGACTAGCGGGAGGTGCGAGCTCCTACGAGCAGTACTTC
NA	TRBV11-2	NA	15	TRBJ2-1	CASSSLRMGFDEQFF	TGTGCCAGCAGCTCACTTCGGATGGGGTTCGATGAGCAGTTCTTC
many	TRBV20-1	NA	14	TRBJ2-3	CSARRGRGSDTQYF	TGCAGTGCTCGTCGGGGTAGGGGGTCAGATACGCAGTATTTT
few	TRBV7-3	NA	18	TRBJ1-3	CASSPQPLTPSSGNTIYF	TGTGCCAGCAGCCCCCAGCCCCTAACCCCTAGCTCTGGAAACACCATATATTTT
many	TRBV5-1	NA	17	TRBJ2-7	CASSLGGQGPLPYEQYF	TGCGCCAGCAGCTTGGGAGGGCAGGGGCCTCTCCCCTACGAGCAGTACTTC
many	TRBV19	NA	14	TRBJ2-1	CASSRRLVDGEQFF	TGTGCCAGTAGTCGAAGGCTAGTGGACGGTGAGCAGTTCTTC
many	TRBV20-1	NA	13	TRBJ1-1	CSARDTGYFEAFF	TGCAGTGCTAGGGATACAGGGTACTTTGAAGCTTTCTTT
many	TRBV5-1	TRBD1	13	TRBJ1-1	CASSPTGDTEAFF	TGCGCCAGCAGCCCAACAGGGGACACTGAAGCTTTCTTT
NA	TRBV4-2	NA	16	TRBJ1-5	CAMSSGPLYSNQPQHF	TGTGCCATGAGTTCCGGGCCCCTCTATAGCAATCAGCCCCAGCATTTT
NA	TRBV6-5	NA	13	TRBJ1-2	CASSYLMRGGYTF	TGTGCCAGCAGTTACCTAATGCGCGGTGGCTACACCTTC
many	TRBV7-2	NA	13	TRBJ1-2	CASSATRDYGYTF	TGTGCCAGCAGCGCTACAAGGGACTATGGCTACACCTTC
many	TRBV5-1	NA	14	TRBJ1-2	CASSLDPGGYGYTF	TGCGCCAGCAGCTTGGATCCGGGGGGCTATGGCTACACCTTC
NA	TRBV4-3	NA	13	TRBJ1-1	CASNGNQNTEAFF	TGCGCCAGCAACGGGAACCAAAACACTGAAGCTTTCTTT
many	TRBV6-1	TRBD1	17	TRBJ2-2	CASSQISRGQNTGELFF	TGTGCCAGCAGTCAAATTTCCAGGGGGCAGAACACCGGGGAGCTGTTTTTT
NA	TRBV7-3	NA	15	TRBJ2-2	CASSLTGGEAGELFF	TGTGCCAGCAGCTTAACCGGAGGGGAGGCCGGGGAGCTGTTTTTT
many	TRBV5-3	TRBD1	19	TRBJ1-2	CARSLFFEVDPGQGTGGTF	TGTGCCAGAAGCTTGTTCTTTGAAGTTGACCCGGGACAGGGGACTGGTGGAACCTTC
many	TRBV7-2	NA	13	TRBJ2-1	CASSLNTYNEQFF	TGTGCCAGCAGCTTAAACACATACAATGAGCAGTTCTTC
NA	TRBV4-1	TRBD1	14	TRBJ2-7	CASSPNTGANEQYF	TGCGCCAGCAGCCCAAACACAGGGGCCAACGAGCAGTACTTC
few	TRBV11-2	TRBD2	15	TRBJ2-5	CASRLAGGVWETQYF	TGTGCCAGCAGGCTAGCGGGAGGGGTTTGGGAGACCCAGTACTTC
NA	TRBV6-2/TRBV6-3	TRBD2	13	TRBJ2-7	CASSPAGVHEQYF	TGTGCCAGCAGTCCCGCGGGGGTTCACGAGCAGTACTTC
NA	TRBV4-2	NA	16	TRBJ1-6	CASSLPPGTANSPLHF	TGTGCCAGCAGCCTCCCCCCAGGGACGGCTAATTCACCCCTCCACTTT
many	TRBV10-3	TRBD1	17	TRBJ2-3	CAISGDRAGSSTDTQYF	TGTGCCATCAGTGGGGACAGGGCGGGTTCCAGCACAGATACGCAGTATTTT
NA	TRBV5-1	NA	13	TRBJ1-1	CASGQQGGTEAFF	TGCGCCAGCGGACAACAGGGAGGCACTGAAGCTTTCTTT
NA	TRBV12-3/TRBV12-4	NA	13	TRBJ2-1	CASRHNLGIEQFF	TGTGCCAGCAGACACAACCTGGGGATTGAGCAGTTCTTC
many	TRBV18	TRBD2	22	TRBJ2-1	CASSPIVLFSGRSRPNLDEQFF	TGTGCCAGCTCACCCATAGTGCTCTTTAGCGGGAGATCCCGGCCTAATCTCGATGAGCAGTTCTTC
many	TRBV6-1	NA	14	TRBJ1-6	CASSGRKTGLALHF	TGTGCCAGCAGTGGCCGGAAGACAGGCCTCGCCCTCCACTTT
NA	TRBV30	NA	13	TRBJ1-2	CAWSAGTTDGLAF	TGTGCCTGGAGTGCCGGGACGACAGATGGATTGGCCTTC